The sample holds many counts of the clone carrying this T cell receptor beta chain. Its antigen is not identified. The data belong to a study of human T cells and chemical hapten exposure. The overall study: Small discrepancies in pooled library volume mainly accounted for the varying TCR yields per sample.

Findings of the study overall: Patch test score rose with PT1 expanded TCRs, significant at 8, 16, 32, not 4. It should be noted that donors had alopecia, so their immune response may differ from healthy people's.

MiXCR, applied by TCRdb to the RACE reads, yields one record per CDR3 protein. The profile shows 140,000 or so distinct CDR3 sequences, about an eighth of them singletons. The time point denotes: patch test 2, 6 weeks after DPC sensitization. Treatment denoted: therapeutic diphenylcyclopropenone sensitization with weekly scalp DPC. The study enrolled 18 to 70-year-old alopecia patients suitable for DPC. The sequencing here drew on whole blood, taken in connection with sensitization to the hapten diphenylcyclopropenone (DPC). This clonotype was sampled from a woman aged 45-65 years with alopecia areata. Some clones in this sample may be carry-over from other donors' samples.

The CDR3 here is CSVEGLAAFYNEQFF. The CDR3 DNA is TGCAGCGTTGAGGGACTAGCGGCTTTTTACAATGAGCAGTTCTTC. The chain recombines TRBV29-1 with TRBJ2-1; 11 bases fit TRBD2. Germline loops: CDR1 SQVTM, CDR2 ANQGSEA. Trimming took 3 bases from V and 4 from J; bases not matched to a gene: 5. This CDR3 comprises 15 residues.